The next 7 T cell receptor beta chains were all read from a single sample in a study of cytomegalovirus exposure and HLA in healthy donors. Primers for the PCR totalled 60 Vbeta and 13 Jbeta. Only in-frame clones appear in the TCRdb table, and some are missing; sequencing was by immunoSEQ multiplex PCR. The sample lists fewer than 250,000 clones, about 86% occurring once. The specimen was PBMCs. The receptors shown here come from a man in his forties in good health and CMV-seropositive.

V usage is TRBV21-1 and J usage is TRBJ2-5; whether TRBD2, the table's D call, matches the DNA was not checked. TRBV21-1 is assigned pseudogene status. The CDR3 is 16 residues long. CDR3 loop: CASSKVTGVYQGTQYF. The CDR3 bases are TGTGCCAGCAGCAAAGTAACGGGAGTTTACCAAGGGACCCAGTACTTC.

The CDR3 coding sequence is TGTGCCAGCAGCTTGAGCGGGGAGCCCGGGGAGACCCAGTACTTC. It is translated as CASSLSGEPGETQYF. The chain links TRBV5-4 to TRBJ2-5, with 7 nucleotides matching TRBD2. Germline V CDR1 and CDR2: SGHNT, YYREEE (reference sequence). This CDR3 has 15 residues. The J segment lost 5 bases and the V segment lost 1 base, leaving 8 bases of the junction unmatched.

The V and J genes are TRBV19 and TRBJ2-1, with 7 positions matching TRBD1. CDR1 is LNHDA and CDR2 is SQIVND in the germline V gene (reference sequence). V lost 6 bases to trimming and J lost 4 bases; unmatched junction nucleotides: 3. There are 13 residues in the CDR3. CDR3 coding DNA: TGTGCCAGTAGGGGGACAGTTTACAATGAGCAGTTCTTC. It specifies CASRGTVYNEQFF.

In regard to this clone: The identical CDR3 is also encoded by other nucleotide sequences in the sample. The chain recombines TRBV19 with TRBJ2-7; D not resolved. The germline V gene encodes CDR1 LNHDA and CDR2 SQIVND (reference sequence). Trimming took 1 base from V and 3 from J, leaving 7 bases between them. CDR3 length equals 13 residues. CDR3 bases: TGTGCCAGTAGTATAGCCTTCCTCTACGAGCAGTACTTC. Translating it yields CASSIAFLYEQYF.

The chain links TRBV6-5 to TRBJ1-1, with 10 bases fitting TRBD1. The CDR3 is 15 residues long. Germline lookup yields CDR1 MNHEY and CDR2 SVGAGI. The ends lost 2 bases at V and 1 base at J; junction bases unmatched: 1. CDR3 nucleotides: TGTGCCAGCAGTTACCGGGACAGGGGGAACACTGAAGCTTTCTTT. Encoded protein: CASSYRDRGNTEAFF.

The J gene is TRBJ1-4, the V gene TRBV4-1; perhaps TRBD1 as D (5 bases). Germline V gene sequence: CDR1 MGHRA, CDR2 YSYEKL. V dropped 0 bases and J dropped 4 bases, with 15 bases sitting between them. CDR3 size: 17 residues. CDR3: CASSQEPGRLGNEKLFF. CDR3 bases: TGCGCCAGCAGCCAAGAGCCAGGGAGGCTAGGTAATGAAAAACTGTTTTTT.

CDR3 DNA sequence: TGTGCCCCCAGGTACCTAGCGGAAAACCCGGAGCAGTTCTTC. This gives the protein CAPRYLAENPEQFF. The chain joins TRBV6-5 to TRBJ2-1; 7 nucleotides line up with TRBD2. The CDR3 totals 14 residues. The germline CDR1 and CDR2 sequences are MNHEY and SVGAGI. V shed 11 bases and J 10 bases; nucleotides not matched to a gene: 17.